The clone carrying this TCR beta chain was counted a few times. This record comes from a study of CD8 T cells in Susac syndrome. The CDR3 is made up of 14 amino acids. The germline V gene encodes CDR1 LGHNA and CDR2 YNFKEQ. The ends were cut back, 4 bases at V and 7 bases at J, with 14 bases in the middle. The authors carried out high-throughput sequencing of TCR beta. They applied it to CD8+ and CD4+ T cells obtained from blood. Included as multiple sclerosis controls were treatment-naive patients who had stable or active relapsing-remitting disease. The authors negatively isolated CD8+ and CD4+ T cells and FACS-enriched TEMRA cells. RNA, at about 0.45 to 1 ug, was reverse transcribed with random hexamers. Amplification of TCR beta CDR3 was carried out by immunoSEQ multiplex PCR, which covered 54 Vbeta and 13 Jbeta segments. Each CDR3 protein gets one entry after TCRdb re-called the immunoSEQ multiplex PCR reads with MiXCR. The sample shows 150,000 to 200,000 distinct CDR3 sequences, around 95% of them seen only once.

Sample: CD4+ T cells from PBMCs. This sequence was found in a human donor with multiple sclerosis. The rearrangement uses TRBV4-2 and TRBJ1-5, with a weak D call TRBD1 (6 bases). CDR3 region: CASSPTGLGQPQHF. For the CDR3, the DNA is TGTGCCAGCAGCCCTACAGGGTTAGGACAGCCCCAGCATTTT.